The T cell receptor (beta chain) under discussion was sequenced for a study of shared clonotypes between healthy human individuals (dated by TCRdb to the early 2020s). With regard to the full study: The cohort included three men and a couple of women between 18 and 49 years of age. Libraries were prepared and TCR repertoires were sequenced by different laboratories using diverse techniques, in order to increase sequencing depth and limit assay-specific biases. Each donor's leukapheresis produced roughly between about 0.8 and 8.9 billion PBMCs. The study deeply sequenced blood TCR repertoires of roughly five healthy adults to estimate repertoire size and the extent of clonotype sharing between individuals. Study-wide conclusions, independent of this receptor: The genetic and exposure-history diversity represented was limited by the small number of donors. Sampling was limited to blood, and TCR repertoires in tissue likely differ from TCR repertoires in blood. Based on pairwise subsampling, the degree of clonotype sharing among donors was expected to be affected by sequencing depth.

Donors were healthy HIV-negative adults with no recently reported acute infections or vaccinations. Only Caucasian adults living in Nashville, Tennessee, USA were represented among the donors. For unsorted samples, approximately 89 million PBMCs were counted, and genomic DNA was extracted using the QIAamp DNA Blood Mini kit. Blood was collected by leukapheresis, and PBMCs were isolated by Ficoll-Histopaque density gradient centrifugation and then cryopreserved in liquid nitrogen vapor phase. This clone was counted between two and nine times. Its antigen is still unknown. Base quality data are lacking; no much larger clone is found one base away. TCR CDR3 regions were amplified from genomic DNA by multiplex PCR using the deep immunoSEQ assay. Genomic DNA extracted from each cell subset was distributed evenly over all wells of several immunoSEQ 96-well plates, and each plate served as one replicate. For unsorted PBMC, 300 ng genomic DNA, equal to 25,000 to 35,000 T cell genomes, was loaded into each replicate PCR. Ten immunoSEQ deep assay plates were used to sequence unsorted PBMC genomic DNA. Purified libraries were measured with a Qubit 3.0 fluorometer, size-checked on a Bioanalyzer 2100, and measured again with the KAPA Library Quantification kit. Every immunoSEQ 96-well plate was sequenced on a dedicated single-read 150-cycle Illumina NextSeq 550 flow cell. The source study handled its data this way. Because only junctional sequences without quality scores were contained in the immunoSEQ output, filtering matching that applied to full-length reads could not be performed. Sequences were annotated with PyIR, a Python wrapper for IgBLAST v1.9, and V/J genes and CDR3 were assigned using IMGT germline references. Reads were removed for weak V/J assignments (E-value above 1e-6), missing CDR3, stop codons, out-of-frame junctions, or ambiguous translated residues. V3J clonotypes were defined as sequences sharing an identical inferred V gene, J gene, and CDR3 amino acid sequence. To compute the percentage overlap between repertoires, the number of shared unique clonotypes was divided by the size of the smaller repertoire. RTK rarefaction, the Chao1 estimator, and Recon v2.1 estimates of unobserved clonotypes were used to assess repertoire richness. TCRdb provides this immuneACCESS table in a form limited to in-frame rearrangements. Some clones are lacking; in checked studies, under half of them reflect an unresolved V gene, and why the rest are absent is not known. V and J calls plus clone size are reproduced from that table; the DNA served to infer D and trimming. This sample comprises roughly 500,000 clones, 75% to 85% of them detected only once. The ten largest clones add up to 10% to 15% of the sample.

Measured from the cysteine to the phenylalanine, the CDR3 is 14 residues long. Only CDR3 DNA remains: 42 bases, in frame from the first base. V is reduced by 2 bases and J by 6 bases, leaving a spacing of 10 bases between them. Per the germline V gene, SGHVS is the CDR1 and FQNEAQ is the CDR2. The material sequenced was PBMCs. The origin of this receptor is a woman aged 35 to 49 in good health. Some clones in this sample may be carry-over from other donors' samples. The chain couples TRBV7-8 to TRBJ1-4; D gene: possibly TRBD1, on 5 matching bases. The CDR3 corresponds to CASSLQGRDEKLFF. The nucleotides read TGTGCCAGCAGCTTACAGGGTCGGGATGAAAAACTGTTTTTT.